This TCR beta chain was sequenced in a study of a mutant IDH1 vaccine in newly diagnosed glioma. Across the study: The earlier regimen, radiotherapy, temozolomide, or both, was most often both.

The protocol was immunoSEQ multiplex PCR, while the TCRdb copy is restricted to in-frame clones and leaves out a portion. The sample lists tens of thousands of clones; 84% were seen once. With regard to this clone: Its antigen is as yet unknown.

V shed 1 base and J shed 2 bases, with 12 bases lying between them. Germline V gives CDR1 SGHTA, CDR2 FQGTGA. CDR3 length equals 16 residues. Noted time point: week 35, safety follow-up. Vaccination comprised doses that each held 300 ug of mutant IDH1 20-mer peptide, plus topical imiquimod. This sequence originates from a man younger than 30 with glioma. Material: PBMCs, obtained from a glioma patient whose treatment included an IDH1 peptide vaccine. The chain recombines TRBV7-3 with TRBJ2-1; possibly TRBD1 for D (5 bases). The CDR3 DNA follows: TGTGCCAGCAGCTTAAATCCTGGACATACCTACAATGAGCAGTTCTTC. Its translation is CASSLNPGHTYNEQFF.